The entry below describes one TCR beta chain. The sample, approximately 11 milliliters of peripheral blood, was drawn from each donor. The data were taken from a study of blood T cells in healthy people across ages. Germline CDR1 MNHNY, CDR2 SVGAGI (reference sequence). There are 16 residues in the CDR3. J lost 1 base, V lost 5 bases, and 8 bases had no gene match. The authors ran a second PCR of roughly 7 to 11 cycles using a sample-barcoded 5' primer and a J-beta primer mix. One entry per CDR3 protein results from TCRdb running MiXCR on the 5' RACE reads. The table lists over 700,000 distinct CDR3 sequences, around half of them singletons.

The sequencing sample was made of blood. This sequence originates from an elderly man in good health. This chain joins TRBV6-6 and TRBJ2-5; 9 positions agree with TRBD1. For the CDR3, the DNA is TGTGCCAGCAGTCCGCCGGGACAGGGTCGCCAAGAGACCCAGTACTTC. Protein product: CASSPPGQGRQETQYF.